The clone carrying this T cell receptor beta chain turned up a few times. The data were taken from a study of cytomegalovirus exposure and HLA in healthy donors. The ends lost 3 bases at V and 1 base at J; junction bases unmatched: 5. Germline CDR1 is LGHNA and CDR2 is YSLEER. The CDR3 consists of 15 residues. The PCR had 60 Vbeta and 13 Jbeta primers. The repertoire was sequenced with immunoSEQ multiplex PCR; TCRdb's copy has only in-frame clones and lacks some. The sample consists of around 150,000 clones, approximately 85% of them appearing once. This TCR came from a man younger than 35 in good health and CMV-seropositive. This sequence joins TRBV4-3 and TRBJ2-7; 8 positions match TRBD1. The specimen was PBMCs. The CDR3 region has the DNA TGCGCCAGCAGCCACCGCAGGGGGCCTTCCTACGAGCAGTACTTC. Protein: CASSHRRGPSYEQYF.